The 3 T cell receptor beta chains below all came from one sample that was sequenced in a study of vaccination and CD4 T cells after COVID-19. Described treatment: approximately 10-day PBMC culture with coronavirus spike peptide pools or control peptides (ViraFEST assay). Their cognate antigens are unknown. Researchers used the Oncomine TCR Beta short-read assay to sequence DNA from cultured CD4+ T cells. TCRdb re-called the PCR reads with MiXCR, one entry per CDR3 protein. The sample records under 6,000 distinct CDR3 sequences, about 46% being singletons. The specimen was CD4+ T cells from blood, cultured in vitro. These TCRs come from a human donor who had recovered from COVID-19.

Only a few counts were recorded for this clonotype. The V gene is TRBV27, the J gene TRBJ2-2; no firm D call. The length of the CDR3 is 13 residues. Trimming cost V 1 base and J 9 bases, with 9 bases left between them. Per the germline V gene, CDR1 is MNHEY and CDR2 is SMNVEV (reference sequence). CDR3 coding DNA: TGTGCCAGCAGTTTATTGGGCGCCCGGGAGCTGTTTTTT. This encodes CASSLLGARELFF.

This clonotype was observed a handful of times. The chain uses TRBV7-2 and TRBJ1-2, with 8 bases matching TRBD1. Germline V lookup: CDR1 SGHTA, CDR2 FQGNSA. Unmatched junction bases numbered 4, after V lost 2 bases and J lost 2 bases. The CDR3 totals 15 residues. CDR3 amino acids: CASSLQGAGNYGYTF. Written as DNA, the CDR3 is TGTGCCAGCAGCTTACAGGGGGCGGGGAACTATGGCTACACCTTC.

This clonotype appeared a few times. The V call is TRBV19, the J call TRBJ2-2; D uncertain. V lost 10 bases to trimming and J lost 6 bases, with 18 bases between them. Germline loops: CDR1 LNHDA, CDR2 SQIVND (reference sequence). The CDR3 sequence is 14 residues long. CDR3 nucleotide sequence: TGTGCCACCAACCCTACCGACATTGCCGGGGAGCTGTTTTTT. The encoded protein is CATNPTDIAGELFF.